This TCR beta chain was observed in a study of OX40 agonist ivuxolimab in advanced cancers. As for the study in general: Of mixed ages from about 20 to 90 and averaging approximately 60 years, the group was about 86% male.

Profiled with immunoSEQ multiplex PCR; TCRdb holds only in-frame clones, not every one. The sample contains tens of thousands of clones, about nine tenths of which appear only once. Trimming removed 3 bases at V and 4 bases at J, with 16 bases between. In germline, CDR1 is LNHDA, CDR2 SQIVND (reference sequence). The CDR3 has 15 residues. Study outcomes and limitations: Individuals who were partial responders at 0.1-3.0 mg/kg had clonal expansion that ranked among the lowest. CD4+ and CD8+ blood T cells expanded clonally by week 6 at 0.1 to 3.0 mg/kg.

To note about this clone: The antigen is unknown.

This clonotype was obtained from an adult with an advanced solid tumor such as melanoma, head and neck, liver or kidney cancer. J is TRBJ2-7 and V is TRBV19; a weak D match, TRBD2 (6 bases). Specimen: CD4+ or CD8+ T cells sorted from blood, collected in a trial of the OX40 agonist ivuxolimab. This CDR3 reads CASSIASGSMYEQYF. CDR3 DNA sequence: TGTGCCAGTAGTATCGCATCCGGGAGTATGTACGAGCAGTACTTC.